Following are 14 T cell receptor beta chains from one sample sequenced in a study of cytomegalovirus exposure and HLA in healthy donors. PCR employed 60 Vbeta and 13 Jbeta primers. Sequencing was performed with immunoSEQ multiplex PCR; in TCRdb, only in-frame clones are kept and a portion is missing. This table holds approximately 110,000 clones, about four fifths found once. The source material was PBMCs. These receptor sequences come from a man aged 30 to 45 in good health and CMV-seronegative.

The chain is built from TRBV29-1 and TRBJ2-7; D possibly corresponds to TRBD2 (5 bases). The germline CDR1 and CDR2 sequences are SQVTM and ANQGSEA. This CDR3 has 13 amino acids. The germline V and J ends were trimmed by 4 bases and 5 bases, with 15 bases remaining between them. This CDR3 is CSVVEGSPHEQYF. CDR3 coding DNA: TGCAGCGTTGTTGAGGGAAGTCCCCACGAGCAGTACTTC.

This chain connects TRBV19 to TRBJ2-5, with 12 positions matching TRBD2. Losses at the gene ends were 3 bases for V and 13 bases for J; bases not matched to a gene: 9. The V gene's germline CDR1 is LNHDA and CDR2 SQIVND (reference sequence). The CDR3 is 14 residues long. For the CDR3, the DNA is TGTGCCAGTAGTATGGGCCTAGCGGGAGGGACTCCGTACTTC. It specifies CASSMGLAGGTPYF.

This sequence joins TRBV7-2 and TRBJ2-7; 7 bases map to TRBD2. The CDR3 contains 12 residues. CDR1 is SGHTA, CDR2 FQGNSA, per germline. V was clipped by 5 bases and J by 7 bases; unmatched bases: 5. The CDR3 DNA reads TGTGCCAGCAGCCCCTGGGAGGGAGAGCAGTACTTC. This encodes CASSPWEGEQYF.

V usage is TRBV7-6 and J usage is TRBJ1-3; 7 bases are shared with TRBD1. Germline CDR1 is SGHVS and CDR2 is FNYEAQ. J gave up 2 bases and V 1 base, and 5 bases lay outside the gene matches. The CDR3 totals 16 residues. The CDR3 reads CASSLGPGGTGNTIYF. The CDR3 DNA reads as TGTGCCAGCAGCTTAGGGCCAGGGGGGACTGGAAACACCATATATTTT.

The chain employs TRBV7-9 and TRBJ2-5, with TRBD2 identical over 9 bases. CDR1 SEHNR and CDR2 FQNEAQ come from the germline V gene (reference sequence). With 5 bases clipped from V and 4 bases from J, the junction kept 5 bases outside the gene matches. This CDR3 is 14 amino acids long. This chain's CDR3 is CASSPLAGTETQYF. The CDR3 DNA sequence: TGTGCCAGCAGCCCTCTAGCGGGAACAGAGACCCAGTACTTC.

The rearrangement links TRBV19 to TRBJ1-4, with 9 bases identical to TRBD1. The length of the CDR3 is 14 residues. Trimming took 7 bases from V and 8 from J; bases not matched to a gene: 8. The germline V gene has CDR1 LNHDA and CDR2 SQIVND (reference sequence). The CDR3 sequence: CASTEGQGEEKLFF. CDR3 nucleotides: TGTGCCAGTACCGAGGGACAGGGCGAGGAAAAACTGTTTTTT.

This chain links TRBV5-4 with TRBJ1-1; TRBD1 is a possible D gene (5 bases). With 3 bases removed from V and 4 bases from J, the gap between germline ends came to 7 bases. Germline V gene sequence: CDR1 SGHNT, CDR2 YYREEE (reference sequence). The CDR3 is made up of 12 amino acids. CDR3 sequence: CASSSGGTEAFF. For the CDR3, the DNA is TGTGCCAGCAGCTCGGGGGGCACTGAAGCTTTCTTT.

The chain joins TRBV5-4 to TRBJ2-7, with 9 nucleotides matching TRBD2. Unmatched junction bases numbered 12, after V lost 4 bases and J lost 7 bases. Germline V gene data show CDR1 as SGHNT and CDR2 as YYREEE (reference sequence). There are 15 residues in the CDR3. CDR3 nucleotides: TGTGCCAGCAGCCCCCGAATTAGCGGGAGTGGAGAGCAGTACTTC. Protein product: CASSPRISGSGEQYF.

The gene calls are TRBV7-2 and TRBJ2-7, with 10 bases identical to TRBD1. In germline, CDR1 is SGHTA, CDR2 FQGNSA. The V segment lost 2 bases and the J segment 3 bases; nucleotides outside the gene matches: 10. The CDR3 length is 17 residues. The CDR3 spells CASSLSLETGGNYEQYF. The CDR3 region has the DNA TGTGCCAGCAGCTTATCGTTGGAGACAGGGGGCAACTACGAGCAGTACTTC.

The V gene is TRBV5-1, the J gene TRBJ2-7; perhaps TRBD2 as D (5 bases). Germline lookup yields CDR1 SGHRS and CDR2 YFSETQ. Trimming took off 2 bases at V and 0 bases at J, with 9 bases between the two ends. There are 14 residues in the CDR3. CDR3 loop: CASSFTGSSYEQYF. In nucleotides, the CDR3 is TGCGCCAGCAGCTTCACGGGGAGCTCCTACGAGCAGTACTTC.

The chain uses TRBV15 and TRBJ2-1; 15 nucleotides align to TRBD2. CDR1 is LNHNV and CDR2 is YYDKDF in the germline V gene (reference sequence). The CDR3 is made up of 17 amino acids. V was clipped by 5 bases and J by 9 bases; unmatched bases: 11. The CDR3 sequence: CATSARTSGRGAGEQFF. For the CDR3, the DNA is TGTGCCACCAGCGCCCGGACTAGCGGGAGGGGTGCGGGTGAGCAGTTCTTC.

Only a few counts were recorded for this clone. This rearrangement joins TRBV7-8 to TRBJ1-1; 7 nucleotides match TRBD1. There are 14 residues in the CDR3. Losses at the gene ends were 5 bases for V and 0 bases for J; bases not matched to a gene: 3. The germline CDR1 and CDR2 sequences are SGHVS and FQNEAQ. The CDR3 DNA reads TGTGCCAGCAGCCCACAGGGGATGAACACTGAAGCTTTCTTT. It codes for CASSPQGMNTEAFF. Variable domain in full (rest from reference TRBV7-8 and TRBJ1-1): GAGVSQSPRYKVAKRGQDVALRCDPISGHVSLFWYQQALGQGPEFLTYFQNEAQLDKSGLPSDRFFAERPEGSVSTLKIQRTQQEDSAVYLCASSPQGMNTEAFFGQGTRLTVV.

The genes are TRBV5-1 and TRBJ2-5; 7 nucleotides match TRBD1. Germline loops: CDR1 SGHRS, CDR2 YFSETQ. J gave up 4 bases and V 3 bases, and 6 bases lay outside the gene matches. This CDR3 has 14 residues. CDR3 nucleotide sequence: TGCGCCAGCAGCTGGGGGTCAGGGGGAGAGACCCAGTACTTC. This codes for CASSWGSGGETQYF.

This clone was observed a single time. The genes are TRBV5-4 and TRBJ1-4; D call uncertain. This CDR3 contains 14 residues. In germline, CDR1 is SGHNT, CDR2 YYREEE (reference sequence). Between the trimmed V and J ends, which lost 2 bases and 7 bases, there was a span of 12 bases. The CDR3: CASSLTQDSEKLFF. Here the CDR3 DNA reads TGTGCCAGCAGCTTAACGCAGGATAGTGAAAAACTGTTTTTT.